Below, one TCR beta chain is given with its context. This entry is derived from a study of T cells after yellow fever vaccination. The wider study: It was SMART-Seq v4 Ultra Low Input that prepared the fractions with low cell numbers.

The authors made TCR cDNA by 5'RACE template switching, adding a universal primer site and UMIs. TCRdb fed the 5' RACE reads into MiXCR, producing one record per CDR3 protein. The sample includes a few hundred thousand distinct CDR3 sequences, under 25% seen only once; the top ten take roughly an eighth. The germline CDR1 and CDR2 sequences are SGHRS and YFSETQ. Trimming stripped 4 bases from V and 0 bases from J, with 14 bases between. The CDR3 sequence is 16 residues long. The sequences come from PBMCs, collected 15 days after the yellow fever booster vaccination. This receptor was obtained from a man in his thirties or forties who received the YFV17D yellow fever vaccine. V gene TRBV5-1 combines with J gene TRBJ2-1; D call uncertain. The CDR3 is CASSTYTDLSYNEQFF. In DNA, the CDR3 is TGCGCCAGCAGCACGTACACGGACCTCTCCTACAATGAGCAGTTCTTC.